The sequence of this T cell receptor beta chain was determined in a study of cytomegalovirus exposure and HLA in healthy donors. The V gene's germline CDR1 is SGHRS and CDR2 YFSETQ. V dropped 3 bases and J dropped 5; count of bases not matched to a gene: 10. This CDR3 comprises 16 residues. Study-level results: The records held CMV serostatus as the only immune exposure information. The study assumed roughly uniform donor sequencing depth for presence/absence analyses. As a later analysis showed, a missense DCLRE1C variant was linked to trimming of TCR beta V- and J-genes. Later examination showed HLA-associated TCR beta chains had greater clonal expansion than equally common others.

Vbeta (60) and Jbeta (13) primers were used in the PCR. TCRdb's table, derived via immunoSEQ multiplex PCR, lists solely in-frame clones and lacks some. The sample lists 150,000 to 200,000 clones, about 80% occurring once. Comments on this clone: Its cognate antigen is unknown.

The chain joins TRBV5-1 to TRBJ2-7, with 11 bases fitting TRBD1. The TCR was taken from a woman aged 30 to 39 in good health and CMV-seropositive. Material: PBMCs. CDR3 residues: CASSWGRTGGINEQYF. The CDR3 region has the DNA TGCGCCAGCAGCTGGGGCAGGACAGGGGGCATTAACGAGCAGTACTTC.